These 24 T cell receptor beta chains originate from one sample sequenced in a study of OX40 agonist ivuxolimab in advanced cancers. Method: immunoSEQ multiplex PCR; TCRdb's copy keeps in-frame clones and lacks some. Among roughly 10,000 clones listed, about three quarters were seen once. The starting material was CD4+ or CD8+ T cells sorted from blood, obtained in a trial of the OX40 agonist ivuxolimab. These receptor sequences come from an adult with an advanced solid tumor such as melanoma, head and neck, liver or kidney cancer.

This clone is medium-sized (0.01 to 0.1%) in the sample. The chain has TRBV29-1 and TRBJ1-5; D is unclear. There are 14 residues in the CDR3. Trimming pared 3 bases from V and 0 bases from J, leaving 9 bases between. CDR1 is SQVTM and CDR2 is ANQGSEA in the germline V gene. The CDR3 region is CSVEEGVSNQPQHF. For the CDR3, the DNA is TGCAGCGTTGAGGAGGGTGTTAGCAATCAGCCCCAGCATTTT.

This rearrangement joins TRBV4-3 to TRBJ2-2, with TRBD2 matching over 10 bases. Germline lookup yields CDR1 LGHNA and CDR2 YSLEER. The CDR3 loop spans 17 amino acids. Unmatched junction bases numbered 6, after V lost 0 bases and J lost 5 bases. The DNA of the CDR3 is TGCGCCAGCAGCCAAGATGGTCTAGCGGGAGAGACCGGGGAGCTGTTTTTT. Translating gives CASSQDGLAGETGELFF.

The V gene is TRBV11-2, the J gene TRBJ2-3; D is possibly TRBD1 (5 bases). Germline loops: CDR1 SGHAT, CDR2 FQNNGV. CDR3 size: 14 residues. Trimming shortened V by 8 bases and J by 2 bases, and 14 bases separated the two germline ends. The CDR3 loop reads CASGRGAITDTQYF. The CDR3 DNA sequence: TGTGCCAGCGGCCGTGGGGCTATCACAGATACGCAGTATTTT.

Written as DNA, the CDR3 is TGTGCCAGCAGCATCCGACAGGGGGCCGACTCACCCCTCCACTTT. Translating it yields CASSIRQGADSPLHF. V is TRBV9 and J is TRBJ1-6, with 10 bases fitting TRBD1. Germline V CDR1 and CDR2: SGDLS, YYNGEE. The V gene end was trimmed by 4 bases and the J gene end by 10 bases; junction bases not matched to a gene: 8. The CDR3 length is 15 residues.

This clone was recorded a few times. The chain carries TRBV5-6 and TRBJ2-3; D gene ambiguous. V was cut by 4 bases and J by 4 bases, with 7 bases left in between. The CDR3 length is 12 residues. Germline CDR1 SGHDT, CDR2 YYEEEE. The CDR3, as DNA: TGTGCCAGCAGCCTGGTTTCAGATACGCAGTATTTT. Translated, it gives CASSLVSDTQYF.

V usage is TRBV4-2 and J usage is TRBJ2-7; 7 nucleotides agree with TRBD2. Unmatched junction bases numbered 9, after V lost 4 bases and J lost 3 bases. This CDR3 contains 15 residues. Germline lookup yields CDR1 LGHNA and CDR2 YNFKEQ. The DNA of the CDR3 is TGTGCCAGCAGCCCCCTCGGGGAGGGCGGCTACGAGCAGTACTTC. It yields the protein CASSPLGEGGYEQYF.

The CDR3 protein is CASSLGGTGNQPQHF. DNA of the CDR3: TGTGCCAGCAGCTTGGGTGGAACGGGCAATCAGCCCCAGCATTTT. The genes are TRBV5-5 and TRBJ1-5; no clear D gene. CDR3 length equals 15 residues. The V and J ends lost 0 bases and 2 bases respectively, with 9 bases between them. Per germline, CDR1 SGHKS and CDR2 YYEKEE (reference sequence).

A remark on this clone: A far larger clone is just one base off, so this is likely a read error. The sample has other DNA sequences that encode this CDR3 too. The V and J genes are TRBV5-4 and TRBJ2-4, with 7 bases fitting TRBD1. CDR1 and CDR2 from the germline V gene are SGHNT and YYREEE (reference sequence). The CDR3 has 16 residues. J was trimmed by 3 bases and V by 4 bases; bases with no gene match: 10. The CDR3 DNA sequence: TGTGCCAGCAGCCTACTGACCGGGACAGTCAAAAACATTCAGTACTTC. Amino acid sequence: CASSLLTGTVKNIQYF.

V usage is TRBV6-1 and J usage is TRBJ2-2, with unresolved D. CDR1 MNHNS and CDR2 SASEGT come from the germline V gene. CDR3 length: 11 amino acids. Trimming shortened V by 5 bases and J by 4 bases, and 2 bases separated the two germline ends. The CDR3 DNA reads TGTGCCAGCAGTTCCACCGGGGAGCTGTTTTTT. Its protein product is CASSSTGELFF.

In DNA form, the CDR3 reads TGTGCCAGTAGTATAGAAACAGGGATACTCGGCGGCACTGAAGCTTTCTTT. Protein product: CASSIETGILGGTEAFF. The chain recombines TRBV19 with TRBJ1-1; D may be TRBD1 (6 bases). This CDR3 region has 17 residues. Germline CDR1 reads LNHDA; CDR2 reads SQIVND (reference sequence). V was trimmed by 0 bases and J by 4 bases, leaving 18 bases between them.

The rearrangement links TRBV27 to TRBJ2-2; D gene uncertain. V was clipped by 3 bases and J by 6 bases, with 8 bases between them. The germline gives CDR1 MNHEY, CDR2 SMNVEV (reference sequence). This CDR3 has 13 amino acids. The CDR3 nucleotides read TGTGCCAGCAGTTTTGGATTATCCGGGGAGCTGTTTTTT. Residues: CASSFGLSGELFF.

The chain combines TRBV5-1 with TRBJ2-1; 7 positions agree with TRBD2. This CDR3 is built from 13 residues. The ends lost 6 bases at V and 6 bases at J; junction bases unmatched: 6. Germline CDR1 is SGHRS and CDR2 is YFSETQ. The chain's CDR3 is CASKRDGGNEQFF. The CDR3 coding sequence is TGCGCCAGCAAGCGGGATGGCGGCAATGAGCAGTTCTTC.

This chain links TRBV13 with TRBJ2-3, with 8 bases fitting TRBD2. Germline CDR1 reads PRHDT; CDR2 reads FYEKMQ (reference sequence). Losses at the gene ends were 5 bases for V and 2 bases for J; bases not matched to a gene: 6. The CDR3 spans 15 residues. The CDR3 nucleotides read TGTGCCAGCAGCCATGGAGCGGGAGTCACAGATACGCAGTATTTT. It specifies CASSHGAGVTDTQYF.

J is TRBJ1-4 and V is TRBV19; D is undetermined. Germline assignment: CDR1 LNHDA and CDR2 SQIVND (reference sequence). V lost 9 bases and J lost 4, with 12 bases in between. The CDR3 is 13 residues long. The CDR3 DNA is TGTGCCAGCTACAGTCTACTTAATGAAAAACTGTTTTTT. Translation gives CASYSLLNEKLFF.

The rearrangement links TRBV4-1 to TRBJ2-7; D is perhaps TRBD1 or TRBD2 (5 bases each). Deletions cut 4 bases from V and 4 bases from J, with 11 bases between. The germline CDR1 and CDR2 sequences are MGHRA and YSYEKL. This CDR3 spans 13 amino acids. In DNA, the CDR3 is TGCGCCAGCAGCCTCCAGGGAGCTTACGAGCAGTACTTC. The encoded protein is CASSLQGAYEQYF.

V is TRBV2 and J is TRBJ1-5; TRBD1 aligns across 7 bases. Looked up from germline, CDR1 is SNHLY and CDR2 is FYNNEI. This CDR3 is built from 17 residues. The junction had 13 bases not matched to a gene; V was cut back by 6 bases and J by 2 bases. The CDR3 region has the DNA TGTGCCAGCAGCGGCCCAGGGGGGGAGTCGGGCAATCAGCCCCAGCATTTT. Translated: CASSGPGGESGNQPQHF.

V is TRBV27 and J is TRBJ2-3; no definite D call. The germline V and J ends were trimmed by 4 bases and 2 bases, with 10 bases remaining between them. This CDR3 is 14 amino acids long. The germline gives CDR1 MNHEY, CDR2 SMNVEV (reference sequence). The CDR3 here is CASSSWRDTDTQYF. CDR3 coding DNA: TGTGCCAGCAGTTCATGGAGAGACACAGATACGCAGTATTTT.

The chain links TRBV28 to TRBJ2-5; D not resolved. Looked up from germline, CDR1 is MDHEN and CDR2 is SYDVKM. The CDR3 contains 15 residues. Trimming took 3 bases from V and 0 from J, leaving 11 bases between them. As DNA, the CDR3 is TGTGCCAGCAGTTTTAGTGCGTCCTACCAAGAGACCCAGTACTTC. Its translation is CASSFSASYQETQYF.

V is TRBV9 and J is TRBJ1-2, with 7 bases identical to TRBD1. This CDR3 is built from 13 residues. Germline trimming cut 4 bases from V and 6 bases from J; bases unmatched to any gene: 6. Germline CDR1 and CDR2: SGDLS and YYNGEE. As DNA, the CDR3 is TGTGCCAGCAGCACCCGGACAGGCGATGGCTACACCTTC. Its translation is CASSTRTGDGYTF.

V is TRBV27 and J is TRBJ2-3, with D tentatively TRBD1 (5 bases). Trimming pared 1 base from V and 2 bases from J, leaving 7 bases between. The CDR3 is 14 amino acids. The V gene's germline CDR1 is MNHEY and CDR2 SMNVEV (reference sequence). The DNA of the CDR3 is TGTGCCAGCAGTTTATTTGGGGCCACAGATACGCAGTATTTT. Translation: CASSLFGATDTQYF.

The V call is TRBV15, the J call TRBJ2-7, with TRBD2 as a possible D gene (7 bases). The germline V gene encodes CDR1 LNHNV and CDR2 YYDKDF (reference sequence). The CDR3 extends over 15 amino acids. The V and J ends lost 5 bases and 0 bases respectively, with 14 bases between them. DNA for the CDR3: TGTGCCACCAGCGCTTCAGGGGAGGGCTCCTACGAGCAGTACTTC. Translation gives CATSASGEGSYEQYF.

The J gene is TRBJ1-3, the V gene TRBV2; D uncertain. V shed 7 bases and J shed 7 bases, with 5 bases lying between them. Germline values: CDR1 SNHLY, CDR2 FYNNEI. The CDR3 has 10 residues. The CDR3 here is CASIGNTIYF. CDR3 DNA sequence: TGTGCCAGCATCGGGAACACCATATATTTT.

CDR3 in amino acids: CASSQVANEQYF. CDR3 DNA: TGTGCCAGCAGCCAAGTCGCCAACGAGCAGTACTTC. This rearrangement joins TRBV4-2 to TRBJ2-7; no clear D gene. V dropped 1 base and J dropped 5 bases, with 6 bases sitting between them. There are 12 residues in the CDR3. Germline V gives CDR1 LGHNA, CDR2 YNFKEQ.

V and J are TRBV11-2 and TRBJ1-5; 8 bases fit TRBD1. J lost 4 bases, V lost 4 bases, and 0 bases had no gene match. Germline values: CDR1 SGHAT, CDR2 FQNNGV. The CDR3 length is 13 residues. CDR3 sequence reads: CASSWTGNQPQHF. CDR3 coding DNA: TGTGCCAGCAGCTGGACAGGGAATCAGCCCCAGCATTTT. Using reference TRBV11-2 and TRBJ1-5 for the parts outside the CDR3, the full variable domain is EAGVAQSPRYKIIEKRQSVAFWCNPISGHATLYWYQQILGQGPKLLIQFQNNGVVDDSQLPKDRFSAERLKGVDSTLKIQPAKLEDSAVYLCASSWTGNQPQHFGDGTRLSIL.